This record concerns one T cell receptor (beta chain) sequence. The CDR3 runs 19 residues. V lost 1 base to trimming and J lost 4 bases; unmatched junction nucleotides: 8. Germline V lookup: CDR1 SGHTA, CDR2 FQGNSA. This record belongs to a study of CD4+ T cells in melanoma. Libraries were prepared by immunoSEQ multiplex PCR; TCRdb keeps only in-frame clonotypes and omits some of them. Of over 130,000 clones listed, around 90% were seen once; the top ten hold approximately 1.4%. V gene TRBV7-2 combines with J gene TRBJ2-1; 15 bases agree with TRBD2. This clonotype was sampled from a human donor with melanoma. For the CDR3, the DNA is TGTGCCAGCAGCTTAGTTGGACTAGCGGGGGGGAGAGTTTACAATGAGCAGTTCTTC. This encodes CASSLVGLAGGRVYNEQFF.